Ten or more counts support the clone carrying this T cell receptor (beta chain). The V gene end was trimmed by 4 bases and the J gene end by 1 base; junction bases not matched to a gene: 11. The CDR3 totals 17 residues. The germline CDR1 and CDR2 sequences are MGHRA and YSYEKL. Over roughly 20 PCR cycles, TCRs were amplified from a constant-region primer and V-primer adapter. MiXCR was run by TCRdb on the reads, yielding one entry per CDR3 protein. The sample holds some 53,000 distinct CDR3 sequences, around 35% seen once. The data stem from a study of low-dose radiotherapy and immunotherapy resistance in tumors. For the study at large: A total of 6.5 Gy was given to Cohort 1 as 0.5 Gy per fraction every 2 weeks.

Time point indicated: after trial treatment. The sample's treatment: LDRT plus nivolumab, ipilimumab, low-dose cyclophosphamide and aspirin (RACIN trial). Advanced solid tumors lacking tumor-infiltrating lymphocytes were present in eligible patients. This chain uses TRBV4-1 with TRBJ2-7; 9 bases are shared with TRBD1. The sample here was PBMCs, taken after low-dose radiotherapy plus immunotherapy. The source is a male donor with rectosigmoid adenocarcinoma. CDR3 sequence: CASSRQNRGQGSYEQYF. The CDR3 nucleotides are TGCGCCAGCAGCCGACAAAACCGGGGACAGGGTTCCTACGAGCAGTACTTC.